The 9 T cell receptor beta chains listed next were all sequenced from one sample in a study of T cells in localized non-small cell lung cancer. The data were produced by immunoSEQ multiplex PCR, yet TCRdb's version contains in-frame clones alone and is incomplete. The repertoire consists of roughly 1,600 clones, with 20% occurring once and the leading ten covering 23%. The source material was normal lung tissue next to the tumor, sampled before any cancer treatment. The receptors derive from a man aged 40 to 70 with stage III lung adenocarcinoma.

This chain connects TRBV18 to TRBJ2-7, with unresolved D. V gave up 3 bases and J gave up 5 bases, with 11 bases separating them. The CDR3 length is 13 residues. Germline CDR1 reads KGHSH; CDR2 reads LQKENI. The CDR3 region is CASSPLSADEQYF. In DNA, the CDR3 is TGTGCCAGCTCACCTTTATCGGCAGACGAGCAGTACTTC.

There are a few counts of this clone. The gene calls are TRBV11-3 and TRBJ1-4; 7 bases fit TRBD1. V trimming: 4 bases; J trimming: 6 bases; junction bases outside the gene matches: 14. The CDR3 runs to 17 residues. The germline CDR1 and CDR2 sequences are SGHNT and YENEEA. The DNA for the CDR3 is TGTGCCAGCAGCTCGATGCGGGCCGACAGGGCCCATGAAAAACTGTTTTTT. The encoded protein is CASSSMRADRAHEKLFF.

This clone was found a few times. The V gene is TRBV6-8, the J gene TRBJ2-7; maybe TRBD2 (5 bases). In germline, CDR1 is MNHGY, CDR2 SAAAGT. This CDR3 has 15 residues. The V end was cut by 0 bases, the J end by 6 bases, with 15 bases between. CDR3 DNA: TGTGCCAGCAGTTACTCGTCGGGGTCCCTTGCCGAGCAGTACTTC. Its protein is CASSYSSGSLAEQYF.

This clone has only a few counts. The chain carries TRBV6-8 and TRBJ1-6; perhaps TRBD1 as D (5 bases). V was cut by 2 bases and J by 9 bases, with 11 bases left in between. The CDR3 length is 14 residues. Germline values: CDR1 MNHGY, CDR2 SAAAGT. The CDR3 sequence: CASSYGRESSPLHF. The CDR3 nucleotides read TGTGCCAGCAGTTACGGCAGGGAGTCTTCACCCCTCCACTTT.

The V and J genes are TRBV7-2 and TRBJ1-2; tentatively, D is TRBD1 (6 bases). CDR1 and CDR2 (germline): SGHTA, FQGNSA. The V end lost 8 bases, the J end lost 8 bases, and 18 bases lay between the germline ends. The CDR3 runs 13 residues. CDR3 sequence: CASGWGAGNGYTF. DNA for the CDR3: TGTGCCAGCGGCTGGGGGGCAGGGAACGGCTACACCTTC.

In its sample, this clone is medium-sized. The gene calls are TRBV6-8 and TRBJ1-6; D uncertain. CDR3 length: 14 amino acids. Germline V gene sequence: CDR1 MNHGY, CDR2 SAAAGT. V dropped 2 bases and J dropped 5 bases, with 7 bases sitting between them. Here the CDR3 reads CASSYGQNNSPLHF. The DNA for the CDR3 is TGTGCCAGCAGTTACGGGCAGAATAATTCACCCCTCCACTTT.

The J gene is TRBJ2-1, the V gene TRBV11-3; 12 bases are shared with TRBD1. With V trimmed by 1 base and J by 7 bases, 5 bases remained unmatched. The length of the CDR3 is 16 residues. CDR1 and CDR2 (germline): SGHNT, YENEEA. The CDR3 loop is CASSLGTGQGANEQFF. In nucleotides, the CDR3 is TGTGCCAGCAGCTTAGGGACGGGACAGGGGGCGAATGAGCAGTTCTTC.

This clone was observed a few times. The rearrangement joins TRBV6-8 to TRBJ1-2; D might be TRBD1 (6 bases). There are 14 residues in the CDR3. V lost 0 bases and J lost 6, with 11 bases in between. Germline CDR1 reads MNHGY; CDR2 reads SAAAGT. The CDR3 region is CASSYSPGVDGYTF. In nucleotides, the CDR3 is TGTGCCAGCAGTTACTCCCCAGGGGTGGATGGCTACACCTTC.

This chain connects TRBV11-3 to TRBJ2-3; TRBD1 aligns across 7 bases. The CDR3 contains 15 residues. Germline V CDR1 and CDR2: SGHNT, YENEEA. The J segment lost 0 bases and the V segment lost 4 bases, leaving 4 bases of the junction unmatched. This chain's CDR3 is CASSSGQFSTDTQYF. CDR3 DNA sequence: TGTGCCAGCAGCTCGGGACAGTTTAGCACAGATACGCAGTATTTT. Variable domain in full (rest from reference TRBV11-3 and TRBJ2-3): EAGVVQSPRYKIIEKKQPVAFWCNPISGHNTLYWYLQNLGQGPELLIRYENEEAVDDSQLPKDRFSAERLKGVDSTLKIQPAELGDSAVYLCASSSGQFSTDTQYFGPGTRLTVL.